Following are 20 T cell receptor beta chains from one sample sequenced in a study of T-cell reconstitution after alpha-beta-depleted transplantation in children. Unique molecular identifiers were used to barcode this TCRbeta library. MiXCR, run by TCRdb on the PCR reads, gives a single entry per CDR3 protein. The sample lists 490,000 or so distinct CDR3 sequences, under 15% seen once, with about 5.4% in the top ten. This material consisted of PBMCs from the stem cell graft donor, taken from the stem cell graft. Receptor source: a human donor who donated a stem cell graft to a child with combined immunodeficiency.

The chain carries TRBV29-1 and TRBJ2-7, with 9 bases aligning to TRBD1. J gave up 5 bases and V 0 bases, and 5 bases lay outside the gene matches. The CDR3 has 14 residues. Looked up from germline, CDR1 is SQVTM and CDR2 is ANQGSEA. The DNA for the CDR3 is TGCAGCGTTGAAGATGGAACAGGGGGCAACGAGCAGTACTTC. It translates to CSVEDGTGGNEQYF.

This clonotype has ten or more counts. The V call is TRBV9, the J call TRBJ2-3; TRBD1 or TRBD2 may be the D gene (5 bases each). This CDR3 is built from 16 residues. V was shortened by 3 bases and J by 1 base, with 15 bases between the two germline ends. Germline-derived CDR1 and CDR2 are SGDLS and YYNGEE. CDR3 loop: CASSERGGSGTDTQYF. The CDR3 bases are TGTGCCAGCAGCGAGAGGGGCGGGTCCGGCACAGATACGCAGTATTTT.

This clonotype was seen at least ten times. The CDR3 region is CASRLTLGETQYF. The CDR3 nucleotides read TGTGCCAGCAGGCTGACACTCGGAGAGACCCAGTACTTC. V gene TRBV12-3 or TRBV12-4 combines with J gene TRBJ2-5; D ambiguous. The CDR3 runs to 13 residues. Trimming took 6 bases from V and 4 from J, leaving 12 bases between them.

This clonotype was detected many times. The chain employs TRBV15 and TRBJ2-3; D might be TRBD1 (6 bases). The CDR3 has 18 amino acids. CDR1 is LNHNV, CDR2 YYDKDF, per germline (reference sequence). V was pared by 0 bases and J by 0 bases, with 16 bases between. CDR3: CATSRDRFPTGSTDTQYF. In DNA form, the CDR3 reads TGTGCCACCAGCAGAGATAGGTTCCCGACAGGTAGCACAGATACGCAGTATTTT.

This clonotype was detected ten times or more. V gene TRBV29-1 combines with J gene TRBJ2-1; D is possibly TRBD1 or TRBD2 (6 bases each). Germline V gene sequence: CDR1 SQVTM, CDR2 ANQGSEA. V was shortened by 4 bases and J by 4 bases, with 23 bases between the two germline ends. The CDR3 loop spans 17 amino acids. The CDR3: CSVATRGLRGKYNEQFF. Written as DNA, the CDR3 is TGCAGCGTTGCGACTAGGGGGTTAAGAGGGAAATACAATGAGCAGTTCTTC.

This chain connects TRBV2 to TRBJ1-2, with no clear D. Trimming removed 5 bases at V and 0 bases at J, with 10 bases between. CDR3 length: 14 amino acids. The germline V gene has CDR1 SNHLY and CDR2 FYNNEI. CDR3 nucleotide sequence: TGTGCCAGCAGTAAAGGATCCCCTAACTATGGCTACACCTTC. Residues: CASSKGSPNYGYTF.

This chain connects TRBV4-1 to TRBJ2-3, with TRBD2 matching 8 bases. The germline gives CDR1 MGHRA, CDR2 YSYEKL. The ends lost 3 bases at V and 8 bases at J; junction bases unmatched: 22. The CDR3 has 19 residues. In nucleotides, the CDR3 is TGCGCCAGCAGCCATGACAATCCCGGGACTAGGGGTTCAGGTGCTACGCAGTATTTT. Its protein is CASSHDNPGTRGSGATQYF.

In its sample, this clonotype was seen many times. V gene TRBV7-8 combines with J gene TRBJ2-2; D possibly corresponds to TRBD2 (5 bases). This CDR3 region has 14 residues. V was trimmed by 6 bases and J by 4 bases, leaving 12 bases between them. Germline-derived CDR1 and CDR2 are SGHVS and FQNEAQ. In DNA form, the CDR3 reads TGTGCCAGCAGGAGGCTCGAGGGCACCGGGGAGCTGTTTTTT. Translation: CASRRLEGTGELFF.

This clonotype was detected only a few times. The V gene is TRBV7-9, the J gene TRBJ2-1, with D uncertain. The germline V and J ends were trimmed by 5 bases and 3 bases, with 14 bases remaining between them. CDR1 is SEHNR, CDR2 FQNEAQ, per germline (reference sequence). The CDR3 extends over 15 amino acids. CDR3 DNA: TGTGCCAGCAGCCTCCGACATCGTGACTACAATGAGCAGTTCTTC. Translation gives CASSLRHRDYNEQFF. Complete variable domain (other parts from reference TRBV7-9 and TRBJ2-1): DTGVSQNPRHKITKRGQNVTFRCDPISEHNRLYWYRQTLGQGPEFLTYFQNEAQLEKSRLLSDRFSAERPKGSFSTLEIQRTEQGDSAMYLCASSLRHRDYNEQFFGPGTRLTVL.

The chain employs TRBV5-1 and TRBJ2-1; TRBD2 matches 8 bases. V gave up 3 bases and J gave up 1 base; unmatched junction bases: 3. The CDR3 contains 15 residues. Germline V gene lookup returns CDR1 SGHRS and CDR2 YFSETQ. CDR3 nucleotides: TGCGCCAGCAGCTCGGGGGGGGGATCCTACAATGAGCAGTTCTTC. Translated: CASSSGGGSYNEQFF.

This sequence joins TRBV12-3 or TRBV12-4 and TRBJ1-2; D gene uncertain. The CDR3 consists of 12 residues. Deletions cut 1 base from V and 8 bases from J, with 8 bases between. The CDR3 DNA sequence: TGTGCCAGCAGTTTAGAGGGTGGAGGCTACACCTTC. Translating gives CASSLEGGGYTF.

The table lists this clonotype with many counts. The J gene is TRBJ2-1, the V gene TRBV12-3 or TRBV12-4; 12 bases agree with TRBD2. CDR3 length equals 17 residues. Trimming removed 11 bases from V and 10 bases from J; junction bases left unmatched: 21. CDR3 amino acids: CASETSGRQGSSREQFF. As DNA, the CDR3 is TGTGCCTCTGAGACTAGCGGGAGACAAGGTTCGAGTAGGGAGCAGTTCTTC.

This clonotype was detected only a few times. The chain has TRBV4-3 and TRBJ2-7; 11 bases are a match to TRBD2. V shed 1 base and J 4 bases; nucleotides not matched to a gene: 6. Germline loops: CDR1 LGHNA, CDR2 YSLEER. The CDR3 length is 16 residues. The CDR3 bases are TGCGCCAGCAGCCAAGCCCTTAGCGGGAGGGGTTACGAGCAGTACTTC. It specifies CASSQALSGRGYEQYF.

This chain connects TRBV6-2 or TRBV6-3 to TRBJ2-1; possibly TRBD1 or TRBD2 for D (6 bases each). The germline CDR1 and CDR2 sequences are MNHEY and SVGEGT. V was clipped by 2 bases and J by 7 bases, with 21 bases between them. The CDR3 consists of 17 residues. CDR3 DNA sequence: TGTGCCAGCAGTTACCCCCTTGACGGGGGCCTTTGGAATGAGCAGTTCTTC. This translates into CASSYPLDGGLWNEQFF.

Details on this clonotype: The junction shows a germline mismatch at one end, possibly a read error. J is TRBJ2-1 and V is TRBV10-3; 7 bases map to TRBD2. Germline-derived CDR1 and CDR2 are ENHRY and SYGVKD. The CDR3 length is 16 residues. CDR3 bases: TGTGCCATCAGTGAAGCTAGCGGTAGCTCCTACAATGAGCAGCTCTTC. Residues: CAISEASGSSYNEQLF.

The CDR3 coding sequence is TGTGCCAGCAGCCGTCGTCGCGAGCAGTACTTC. It codes for CASSRRREQYF. This sequence joins TRBV7-9 and TRBJ2-7; D not certain. The CDR3 has 11 amino acids. V was trimmed by 5 bases and J by 6 bases, leaving 8 bases between them. CDR1 and CDR2 (germline): SEHNR, FQNEAQ (reference sequence).

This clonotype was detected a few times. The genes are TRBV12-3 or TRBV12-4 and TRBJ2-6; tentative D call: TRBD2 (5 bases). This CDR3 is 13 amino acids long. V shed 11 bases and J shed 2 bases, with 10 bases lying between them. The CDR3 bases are TGTGCCCTCTCGGGAACTGGGGCCAACGTCCTGACTTTC. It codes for CALSGTGANVLTF.

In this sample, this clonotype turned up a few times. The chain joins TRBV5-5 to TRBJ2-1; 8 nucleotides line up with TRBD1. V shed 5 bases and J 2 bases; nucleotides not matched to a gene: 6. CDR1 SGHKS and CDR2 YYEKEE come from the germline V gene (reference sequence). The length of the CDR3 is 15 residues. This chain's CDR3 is CASRKDRDPYNEQFF. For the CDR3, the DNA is TGTGCCAGCAGGAAGGACAGGGACCCCTACAATGAGCAGTTCTTC.

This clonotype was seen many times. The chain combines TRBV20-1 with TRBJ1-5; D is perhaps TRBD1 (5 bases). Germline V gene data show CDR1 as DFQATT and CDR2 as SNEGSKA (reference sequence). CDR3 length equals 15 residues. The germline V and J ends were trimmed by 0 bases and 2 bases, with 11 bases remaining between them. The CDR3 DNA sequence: TGCAGTGCTAGAGATGCGACCAGGGGCAATCAGCCCCAGCATTTT. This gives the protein CSARDATRGNQPQHF.

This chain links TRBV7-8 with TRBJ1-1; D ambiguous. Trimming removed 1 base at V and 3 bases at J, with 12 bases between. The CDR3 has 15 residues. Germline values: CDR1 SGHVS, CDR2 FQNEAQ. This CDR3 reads CASSLVGGADTEAFF. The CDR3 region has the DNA TGTGCCAGCAGCTTAGTTGGTGGAGCGGACACTGAAGCTTTCTTT. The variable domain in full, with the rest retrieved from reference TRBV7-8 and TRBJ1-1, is GAGVSQSPRYKVAKRGQDVALRCDPISGHVSLFWYQQALGQGPEFLTYFQNEAQLDKSGLPSDRFFAERPEGSVSTLKIQRTQQEDSAVYLCASSLVGGADTEAFFGQGTRLTVV.